This TCR beta chain was identified during a study of blood T cells in healthy people across ages. The CDR3 length is 13 residues. The germline V gene encodes CDR1 SGHTA and CDR2 FQGTGA. A second PCR, run for about 7 to 12 cycles, used a sample-barcoded 5' primer plus a J-beta primer mix. TCRdb reprocessed the 5' RACE reads with MiXCR, giving one entry per CDR3 protein. The repertoire holds just over 800,000 distinct CDR3 sequences, with 55% to 65% as singletons. Caucasian, healthy and from Russia, the donors were aged between about 6 and 90. This rearrangement joins TRBV7-3 to TRBJ2-4; no clear D gene. Near its end, the DNA agrees better with TRBJ2-7, so the J call may be wrong. The sample taken for sequencing was blood. This receptor was identified in a man aged 25 to 45 in good health. The CDR3 region has the DNA TGTGCCAGCAGCTTTGGGTACAACTACGAGCAGTACTTC. Amino acid sequence: CASSFGYNYEQYF.